Listed below are T cell receptor beta chains from one sample, sequenced in a study of early T cells in non-severe SARS-CoV-2 infection. MiXCR, run by TCRdb on the 5' RACE reads, gives a single entry per CDR3 protein. The sample holds 26,000 or so distinct CDR3 sequences; 4% to 6% are singletons and the top ten take around 4%. Input material: whole blood. Every receptor here comes from an adult who was a healthcare worker with PCR-confirmed SARS-CoV-2 infection or an uninfected control (not recorded which). Each CDR3 is given with its conserved first and last residue. The D gene is left open where the match is weak. Not every row has a clone size; where given, it reads once, few, many or a size class.

j_call,d_call,v_call,clone_size,cdr3_nt,cdr3_aa
TRBJ1-1,NA,TRBV4-2,many,TGTGCCAGCAGCCAAGCCGGGGACCCGGGCACTGAAGCTTTCTTT,CASSQAGDPGTEAFF
TRBJ1-6,NA,TRBV5-1,many,TGCGCCAGCAGCTTGGCGGCGGACGATTCACCCCTCCACTTT,CASSLAADDSPLHF
TRBJ2-3,NA,TRBV7-2,few,TGTGCCAGCAGCGTCGGGTCTACCACAGATACGCAGTATTTT,CASSVGSTTDTQYF
TRBJ2-3,TRBD2,TRBV20-1,few,TGCAGTGCTAGAGATAGCGGGGCCGGAGATACGCAGTATTTT,CSARDSGAGDTQYF
TRBJ2-7,NA,TRBV4-3,medium-sized,TGCGCCAGCAGCCAAGATAGGGGGGGCCCCTACGAGCAGTACTTC,CASSQDRGGPYEQYF
TRBJ2-1,TRBD1,TRBV4-3,many,TGCGCCAGCAGCCAAGCGTCGAGGGGACAGACCTTTCGGCAGTTCTTC,CASSQASRGQTFRQFF
TRBJ2-1,NA,TRBV6-2/TRBV6-3,few,TGTGCCAGCAACAGGGGAGGTTACAATGAGCAGTTCTTC,CASNRGGYNEQFF
TRBJ2-2,NA,TRBV5-4,NA,TGTGCCAGCAGCCAATGGTCGGCTGTGAACACCGGGGAGCTGTTTTTT,CASSQWSAVNTGELFF
TRBJ1-3,NA,TRBV6-5,many,TGTGCCAGCAGTTACCGGGGGCTAGGAAACACCATATATTTT,CASSYRGLGNTIYF
TRBJ2-1,TRBD2,TRBV19,many,TGTGCCAGTAGTATTGGGGGGACTACCTACAATGAGCAGTTCTTC,CASSIGGTTYNEQFF
TRBJ2-7,NA,TRBV5-1,many,TGCGCCAGCAGTTCCCAGGGGACGGGATACGAGCAGTACTTC,CASSSQGTGYEQYF
TRBJ1-2,TRBD1,TRBV12-3/TRBV12-4,many,TGTGCCAGCAGTCCGACTCGACAGGGGGCCGGCTATGGCTACACCTTC,CASSPTRQGAGYGYTF
TRBJ2-3,NA,TRBV5-1,once,TGCGCCAGCAGCTTGGATCAGCGCAGCACAGATACGCAGTATTTT,CASSLDQRSTDTQYF
TRBJ1-5,TRBD1,TRBV7-9,many,TGTGCCAGCAGCTTAACGGACAGGGAAGGACAGCCCCAGCATTTT,CASSLTDREGQPQHF
TRBJ1-6,NA,TRBV11-2,many,TGTGCCAGCAGCCCCGAGGACAATATGTCCTATAATTCACCCCTCCACTTT,CASSPEDNMSYNSPLHF
TRBJ1-1,NA,TRBV5-4,many,TGTGCCAGCAGCTTCCCACAGGGAGTTGGATCTACTGAAGCTTTCTTT,CASSFPQGVGSTEAFF
TRBJ2-3,NA,TRBV27,medium-sized,TGTGCCAGCAGTTTATTCGCAGGTTCCACAGATACGCAGTATTTT,CASSLFAGSTDTQYF
TRBJ2-5,NA,TRBV5-1,medium-sized,TGCGCCAGCCGAATTACGGAGACCCAGTACTTC,CASRITETQYF
TRBJ2-3,TRBD2,TRBV13,few,TGTGCCAGCAGCTCACATGGACTAGCGGGGGGCCCGGGAGATACGCAGTATTTT,CASSSHGLAGGPGDTQYF
TRBJ1-6,NA,TRBV11-2,few,TGTGCCAGCAGCTTAGATGTGGGCCAATATAATTCACCCCTCCACTTT,CASSLDVGQYNSPLHF
TRBJ2-7,NA,TRBV7-9,NA,TGTGCCAGCAGCTACCGGGACCGAGCCTACGAGCAGTACTTC,CASSYRDRAYEQYF
TRBJ2-3,NA,TRBV12-3/TRBV12-4,many,TGTGCCAGCAGTTTACAGGGGCCAGATACGCAGTATTTT,CASSLQGPDTQYF
TRBJ1-1,TRBD1,TRBV7-8,NA,TGTGCCAGCAGCTTCCGGACAGGGCGATTCACTGAAGCTTTCTTT,CASSFRTGRFTEAFF
TRBJ1-2,NA,TRBV20-1,many,TGCAGTGCACACCACAGGCTTCCTGCCTATGGCTACACCTTC,CSAHHRLPAYGYTF
TRBJ2-7,NA,TRBV28,many,TGTGCCAGCGGTAAGGGGGACTCCTACGAGCAGTACTTC,CASGKGDSYEQYF
TRBJ2-2,NA,TRBV5-1,many,TGCGCCAGCAGCAACAGGACCAACACCGGGGAGCTGTTTTTT,CASSNRTNTGELFF
TRBJ2-2,NA,TRBV27,many,TGTGCCAGCAGTTACCGACAGTCCACCGGGGAGCTGTTTTTT,CASSYRQSTGELFF
TRBJ1-6,NA,TRBV5-1,NA,TGCGCCAGCAGCTTGGCCCGCCAGGGCGGCTCACCCCTCCACTTT,CASSLARQGGSPLHF